Below, 5 T cell receptor beta chains from the same sample are listed, as sequenced in a study of T cell repertoires in aging, cancer and after chemotherapy. Rearranged V-D-J TRB sequences were amplified with a mixed TRB-A/B primer pool. TCRdb used MiXCR to reprocess the multiplex PCR reads, holding one entry per CDR3 protein. The sample lists over 10,000 distinct CDR3 sequences, around 21% seen once, with around 5.8% in the top ten. TCR beta rearrangements were amplified from peripheral blood genomic DNA. The sample comprised blood. These receptors originate from a human donor in good health.

The chain combines TRBV2 with TRBJ2-4; D call uncertain. Germline V lookup: CDR1 SNHLY, CDR2 FYNNEI. The V end lost 3 bases, the J end lost 1 base, and 16 bases lay between the germline ends. CDR3 size: 17 residues. This chain's CDR3 is CASSEKSVNLAKNIQYF. Here the CDR3 DNA reads TGTGCCAGCAGTGAGAAGTCGGTGAACCTTGCCAAAAACATTCAGTACTTC.

This clonotype was detected only a few times. The chain combines TRBV7-9 with TRBJ1-1; D is ambiguous. The ends were cut back, 4 bases at V and 4 bases at J, with 16 bases in the middle. Germline V CDR1 and CDR2: SEHNR, FQNEAQ (reference sequence). The CDR3 covers 15 residues. CDR3 sequence (DNA): TGTGCCAGCAGCTCCGACCCGACATCAGGCACTGAAGCTTTCTTT. It codes for CASSSDPTSGTEAFF.

The CDR3 sequence: CAINEPQESYNSPLHF. The CDR3 bases are TGTGCCATCAATGAGCCGCAGGAATCCTATAATTCACCCCTCCACTTT. This sequence joins TRBV12-3 or TRBV12-4 and TRBJ1-6, with D unclear. CDR3 length: 16 residues. With 10 bases removed from V and 1 base from J, the gap between germline ends came to 17 bases.

There are a few counts of this clonotype. The gene calls are TRBV5-5 and TRBJ1-2; D gene ambiguous. The V and J ends lost 0 bases and 4 bases respectively, with 19 bases between them. From germline, CDR1 is SGHKS and CDR2 YYEKEE (reference sequence). The CDR3 has 17 amino acids. This CDR3 is CASSLAYTPASFYGYTF. The CDR3, as DNA: TGTGCCAGCAGCTTGGCCTATACTCCGGCCAGCTTCTATGGCTACACCTTC.

This clonotype was counted between two and nine times. V usage is TRBV19 and J usage is TRBJ1-5; D is unclear. The CDR3 runs 14 residues. The germline gives CDR1 LNHDA, CDR2 SQIVND (reference sequence). V shed 3 bases and J shed 7 bases, with 13 bases lying between them. CDR3 sequence (DNA): TGTGCCAGTAGTATTCGGAGCCCAGACCAGCCCCAGCATTTT. Translated: CASSIRSPDQPQHF.